This T cell receptor beta chain was captured in a study of cytomegalovirus exposure and HLA in healthy donors. Study-level background: The same platform as the roughly 670 first-cohort repertoires was used for the 110 or so validation repertoires, a later analysis reported.

Concerning this clone itself: Its antigen remains unidentified.

Study conclusions and caveats: Investigators reported under 200 TCR beta chains as tied to cytomegalovirus. High sensitivity and specificity were reportedly achieved when the classifier diagnosed cytomegalovirus status. According to a subsequent analysis, TCR clusters from the first cohort were inclined to appear together in the 120 validation repertoires.

CDR1 and CDR2 from the germline V gene are PRHDT and FYEKMQ (reference sequence). V trimming: 5 bases; J trimming: 2 bases; junction bases outside the gene matches: 6. The CDR3 runs to 15 residues. Profiled with immunoSEQ multiplex PCR; TCRdb holds only in-frame clones, not every one. The repertoire holds about 110,000 clones, with around 82% as singletons. The specimen sequenced was PBMCs. This TCR was recovered from a woman between 18 and 29 years old in good health and CMV-seronegative. V and J are TRBV13 and TRBJ1-1; 9 nucleotides align to TRBD1. CDR3 region: CASSPGTGKNTEAFF. The CDR3 DNA reads as TGTGCCAGCAGCCCCGGGACAGGGAAAAACACTGAAGCTTTCTTT.